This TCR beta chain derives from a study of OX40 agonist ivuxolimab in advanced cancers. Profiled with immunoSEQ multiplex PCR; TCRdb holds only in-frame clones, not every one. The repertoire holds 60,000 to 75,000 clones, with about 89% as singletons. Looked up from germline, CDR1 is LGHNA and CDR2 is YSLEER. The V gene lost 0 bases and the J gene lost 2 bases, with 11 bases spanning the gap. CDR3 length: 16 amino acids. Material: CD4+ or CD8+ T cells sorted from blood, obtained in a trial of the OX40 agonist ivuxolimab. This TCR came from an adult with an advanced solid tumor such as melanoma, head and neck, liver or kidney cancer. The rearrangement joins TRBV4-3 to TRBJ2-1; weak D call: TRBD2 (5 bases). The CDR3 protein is CASSQEGSGAYNEQFF. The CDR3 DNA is TGCGCCAGCAGCCAAGAAGGAAGCGGAGCCTACAATGAGCAGTTCTTC.